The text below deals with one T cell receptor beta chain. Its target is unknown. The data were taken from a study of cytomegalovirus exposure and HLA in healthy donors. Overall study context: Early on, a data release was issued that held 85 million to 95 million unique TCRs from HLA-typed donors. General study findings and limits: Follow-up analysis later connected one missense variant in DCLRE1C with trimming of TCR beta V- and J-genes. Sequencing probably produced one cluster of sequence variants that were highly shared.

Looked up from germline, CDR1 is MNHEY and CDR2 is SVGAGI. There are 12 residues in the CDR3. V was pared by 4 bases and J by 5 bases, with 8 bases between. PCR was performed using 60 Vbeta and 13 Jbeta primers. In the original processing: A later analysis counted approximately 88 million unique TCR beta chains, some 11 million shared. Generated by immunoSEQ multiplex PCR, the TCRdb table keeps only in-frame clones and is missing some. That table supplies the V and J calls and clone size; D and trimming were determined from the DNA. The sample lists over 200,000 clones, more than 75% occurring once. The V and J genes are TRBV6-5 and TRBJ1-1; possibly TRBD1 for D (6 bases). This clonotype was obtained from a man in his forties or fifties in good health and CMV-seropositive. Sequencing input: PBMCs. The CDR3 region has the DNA TGTGCCAGCAGTTTTCAGGGGACTGAAGCTTTCTTT. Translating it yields CASSFQGTEAFF.